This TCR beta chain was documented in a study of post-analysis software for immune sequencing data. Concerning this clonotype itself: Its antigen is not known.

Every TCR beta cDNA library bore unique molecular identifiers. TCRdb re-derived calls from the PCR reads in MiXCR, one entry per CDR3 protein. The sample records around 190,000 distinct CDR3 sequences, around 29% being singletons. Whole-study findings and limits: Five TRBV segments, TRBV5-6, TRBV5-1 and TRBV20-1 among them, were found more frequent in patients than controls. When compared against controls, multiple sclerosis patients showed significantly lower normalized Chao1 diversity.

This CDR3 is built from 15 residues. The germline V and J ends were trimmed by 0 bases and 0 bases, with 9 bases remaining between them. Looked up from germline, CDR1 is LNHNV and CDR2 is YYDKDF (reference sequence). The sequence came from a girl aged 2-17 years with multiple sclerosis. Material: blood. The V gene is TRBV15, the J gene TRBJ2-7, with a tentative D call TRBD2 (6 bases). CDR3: CATSREGGTSYEQYF. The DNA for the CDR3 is TGTGCCACCAGCAGAGAAGGAGGGACCTCCTACGAGCAGTACTTC.